What follows describes a single T cell receptor (beta chain). The antigen remains unidentified. The entry originates in a study of PD-1 blockade in classical Hodgkin lymphoma. Study conclusions and caveats: Later analyses included only patients treated at least 1 year post-ASCT. Newly diagnosed patients reportedly had lower baseline TCR diversity than healthy donors. The diversity seen at baseline in complete responders resembled that of newly diagnosed patients.

Specified time point: cycle 4 day 1 (C4D1), after less than seven weeks of nivolumab. Relapse was seen in all patients after autologous stem cell transplantation, and brentuximab vedotin exposure was variable. Thawed PBMCs underwent magnetic negative selection to yield purified CD4+ T cells. When best responses were assessed, they were complete response, partial response or progressive disease. The CDR3 length is 14 residues. The germline gives CDR1 KGHSH, CDR2 LQKENI. Trimming shortened V by 3 bases and J by 2 bases, and 8 bases separated the two germline ends. Sequencing was performed with immunoSEQ multiplex PCR; in TCRdb, only in-frame clones are kept and a portion is missing. The table lists approximately 9,300 clones, roughly 88% of them singletons.

Sequences were derived from CD4+ T cells from blood, sampled before the fourth cycle of nivolumab. The receptor was isolated from a human donor with classical Hodgkin lymphoma. The J gene is TRBJ1-5, the V gene TRBV18; possible D gene TRBD1, 5 bases. This chain's CDR3 is CASSPQGGNQPQHF. CDR3 DNA sequence: TGTGCCAGCTCACCTCAGGGTGGCAATCAGCCCCAGCATTTT.